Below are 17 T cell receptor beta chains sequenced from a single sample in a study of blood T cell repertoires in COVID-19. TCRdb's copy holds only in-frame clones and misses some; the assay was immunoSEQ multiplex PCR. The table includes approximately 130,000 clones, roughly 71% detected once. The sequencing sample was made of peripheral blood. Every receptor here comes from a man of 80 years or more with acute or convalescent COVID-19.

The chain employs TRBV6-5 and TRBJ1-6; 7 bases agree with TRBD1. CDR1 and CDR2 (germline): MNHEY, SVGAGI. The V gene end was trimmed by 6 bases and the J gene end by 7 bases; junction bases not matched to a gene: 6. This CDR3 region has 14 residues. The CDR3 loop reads CASRTQGKNSPLHF. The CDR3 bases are TGTGCCAGCAGGACACAGGGGAAAAATTCACCCCTCCACTTT.

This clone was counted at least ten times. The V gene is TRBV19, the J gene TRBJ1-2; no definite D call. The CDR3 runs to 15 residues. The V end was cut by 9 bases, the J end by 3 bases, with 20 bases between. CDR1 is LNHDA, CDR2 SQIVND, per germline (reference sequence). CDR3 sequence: CASTRHPTRDYGYTF. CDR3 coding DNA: TGTGCCAGCACTAGGCATCCAACTCGGGACTATGGCTACACCTTC.

The chain's CDR3 is CASSHVGENYGYTF. The CDR3, as DNA: TGTGCCAGCAGCCATGTCGGGGAAAACTATGGCTACACCTTC. The V gene is TRBV3-1 (or the pseudogene TRBV3-2), the J gene TRBJ1-2, with D hard to call. With 3 bases removed from V and 2 bases from J, the gap between germline ends came to 10 bases. Germline V lookup: CDR1 LGHDT, CDR2 YNNKEL (reference sequence). The CDR3 sequence is 14 residues long.

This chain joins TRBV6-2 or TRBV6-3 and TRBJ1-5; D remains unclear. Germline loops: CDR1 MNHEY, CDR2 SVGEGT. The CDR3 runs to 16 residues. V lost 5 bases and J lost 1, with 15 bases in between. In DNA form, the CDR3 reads TGTGCCAGCAGTCGACACGGGGTAGGGAGCAATCAGCCCCAGCATTTT. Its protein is CASSRHGVGSNQPQHF.

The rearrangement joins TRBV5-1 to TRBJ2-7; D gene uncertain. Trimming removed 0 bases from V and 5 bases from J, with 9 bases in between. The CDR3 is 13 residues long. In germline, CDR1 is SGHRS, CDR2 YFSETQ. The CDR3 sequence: CASSLGGENEQYF. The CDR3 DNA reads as TGCGCCAGCAGCTTGGGAGGAGAAAACGAGCAGTACTTC.

The DNA of the CDR3 is TGTGCCAGCACCCGAACGAGGGGGACGCCGAACGAGCAGTACTTC. This translates into CASTRTRGTPNEQYF. The J gene is TRBJ2-7, the V gene TRBV2; D may be TRBD1 (6 bases). This CDR3 is built from 15 residues. The germline V gene encodes CDR1 SNHLY and CDR2 FYNNEI. V shed 7 bases and J shed 5 bases, with 21 bases lying between them.

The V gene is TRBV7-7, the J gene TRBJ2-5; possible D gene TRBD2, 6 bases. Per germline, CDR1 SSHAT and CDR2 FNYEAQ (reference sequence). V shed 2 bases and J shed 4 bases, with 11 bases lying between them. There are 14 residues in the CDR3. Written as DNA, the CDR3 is TGTGCCAGCAGCTTAAGGCCCGGGGGAGAGACCCAGTACTTC. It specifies CASSLRPGGETQYF.

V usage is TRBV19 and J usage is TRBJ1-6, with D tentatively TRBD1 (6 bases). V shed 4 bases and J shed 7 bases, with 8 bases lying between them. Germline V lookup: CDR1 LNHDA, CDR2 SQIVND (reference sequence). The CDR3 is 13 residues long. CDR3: CASSTTGNSPLHF. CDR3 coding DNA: TGTGCCAGTAGTACCACAGGGAATTCACCCCTCCACTTT.

In DNA, the CDR3 is TGTGCCAGTAGCCCGAAAGGGGTTGGCTACACCTTC. Translated, it gives CASSPKGVGYTF. The V call is TRBV19, the J call TRBJ1-2; TRBD1 is a possible D gene (5 bases). Trimming cost V 6 bases and J 7 bases, with 12 bases left between them. The CDR3 length is 12 residues. Germline CDR1 reads LNHDA; CDR2 reads SQIVND (reference sequence). Full variable domain (rest looked up from reference TRBV19 and TRBJ1-2): DGGITQSPKYLFRKEGQNVTLSCEQNLNHDAMYWYRQDPGQGLRLIYYSQIVNDFQKGDIAEGYSVSREKKESFPLTVTSAQKNPTAFYLCASSPKGVGYTFGSGTRLTVV.

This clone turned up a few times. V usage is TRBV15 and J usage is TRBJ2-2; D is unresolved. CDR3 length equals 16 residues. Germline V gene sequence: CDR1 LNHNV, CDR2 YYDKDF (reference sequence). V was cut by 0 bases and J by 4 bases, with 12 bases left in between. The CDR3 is CATSRDRLDRTGELFF. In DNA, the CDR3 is TGTGCCACCAGCAGAGATCGGCTAGACCGCACCGGGGAGCTGTTTTTT. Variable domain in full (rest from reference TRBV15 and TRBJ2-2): DAMVIQNPRYQVTQFGKPVTLSCSQTLNHNVMYWYQQKSSQAPKLLFHYYDKDFNNEADTPDNFQSRRPNTSFCFLDIRSPGLGDTAMYLCATSRDRLDRTGELFFGEGSRLTVL.

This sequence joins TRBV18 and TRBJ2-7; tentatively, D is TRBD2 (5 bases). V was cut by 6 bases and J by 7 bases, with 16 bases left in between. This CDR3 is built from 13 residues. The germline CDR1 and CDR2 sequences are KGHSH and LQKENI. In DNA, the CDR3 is TGTGCCAGCTCCCCGGTGGAGCGAGGGGAGCAGTACTTC. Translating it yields CASSPVERGEQYF. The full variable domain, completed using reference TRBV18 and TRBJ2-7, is NAGVMQNPRHLVRRRGQEARLRCSPMKGHSHVYWYRQLPEEGLKFMVYLQKENIIDESGMPKERFSAEFPKEGPSILRIQQVVRGDSAAYFCASSPVERGEQYFGPGTRLTVT.

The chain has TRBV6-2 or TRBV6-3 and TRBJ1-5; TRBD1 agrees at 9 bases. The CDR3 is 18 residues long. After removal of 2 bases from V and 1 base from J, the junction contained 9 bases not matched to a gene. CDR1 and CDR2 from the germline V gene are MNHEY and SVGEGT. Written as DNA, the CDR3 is TGTGCCAGCAGTTACGGGGACAGGGATTCGAGGAGCAATCAGCCCCAGCATTTT. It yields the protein CASSYGDRDSRSNQPQHF.

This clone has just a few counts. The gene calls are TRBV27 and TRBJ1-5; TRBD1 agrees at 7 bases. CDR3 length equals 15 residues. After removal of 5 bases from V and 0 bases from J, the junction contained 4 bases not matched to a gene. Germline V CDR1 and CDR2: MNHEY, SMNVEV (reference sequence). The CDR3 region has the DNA TGTGCCAGCAGTATCGAGGGGGCTAGCAATCAGCCCCAGCATTTT. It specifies CASSIEGASNQPQHF.

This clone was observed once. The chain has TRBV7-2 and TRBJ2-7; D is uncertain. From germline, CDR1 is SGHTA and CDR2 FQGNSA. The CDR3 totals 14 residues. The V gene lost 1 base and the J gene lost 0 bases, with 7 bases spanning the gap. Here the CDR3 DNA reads TGTGCCAGCAGCTTAGTAGGCGGCTCCTACGAGCAGTACTTC. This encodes CASSLVGGSYEQYF.

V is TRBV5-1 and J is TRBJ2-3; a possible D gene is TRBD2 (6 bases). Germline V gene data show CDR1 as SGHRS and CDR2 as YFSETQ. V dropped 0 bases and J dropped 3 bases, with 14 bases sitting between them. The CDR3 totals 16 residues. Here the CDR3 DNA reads TGCGCCAGCAGCTTGGGGAGGGGCACTGGGACAGATACGCAGTATTTT. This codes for CASSLGRGTGTDTQYF.

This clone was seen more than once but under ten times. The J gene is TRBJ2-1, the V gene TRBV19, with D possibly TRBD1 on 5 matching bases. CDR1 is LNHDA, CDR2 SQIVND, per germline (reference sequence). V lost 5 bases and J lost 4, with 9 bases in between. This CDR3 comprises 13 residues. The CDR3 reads CASSYRLYNEQFF. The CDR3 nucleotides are TGTGCCAGTAGTTACAGGTTATACAATGAGCAGTTCTTC.

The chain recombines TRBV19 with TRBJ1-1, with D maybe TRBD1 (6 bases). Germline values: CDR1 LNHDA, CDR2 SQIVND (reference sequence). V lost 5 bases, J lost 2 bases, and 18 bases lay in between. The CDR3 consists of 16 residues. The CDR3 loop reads CASSRSVGQKNTEAFF. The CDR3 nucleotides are TGTGCCAGTAGTCGAAGTGTTGGACAGAAAAACACTGAAGCTTTCTTT.